This T cell receptor beta chain was captured by sequencing in a study of blood T cells in healthy people across ages. Using a J-beta primer mix together with a sample-barcoded 5' primer, a second PCR was run for about 7 to 12 cycles. TCRdb re-analysed the 5' RACE reads in MiXCR, keeping a single row per CDR3 protein. The sample consists of 1.5 million to 2 million distinct CDR3 sequences, about 50% of them appearing once. General observations from the study: When one million T cells were used, diversity estimates were thought to be underestimates.

Germline-derived CDR1 and CDR2 are SGHRS and YFSETQ. The CDR3 is made up of 16 amino acids. V was shortened by 1 base and J by 2 bases, with 13 bases between the two germline ends. This clonotype was picked up a small number of times. The antigen remains undetermined. This rearrangement joins TRBV5-1 to TRBJ2-1; TRBD1 might be the D (6 bases). Sequencing used blood. This TCR was recovered from a woman aged 40-49 years in good health. The CDR3 DNA is TGCGCCAGCAGCTTGTCGACAGGCAGGCCCTACAATGAGCAGTTCTTC. Residues: CASSLSTGRPYNEQFF.